Here is one T cell receptor beta chain with its context. Its antigen is unidentified. This sample is part of a study of shared clonotypes between healthy human individuals. Study-wide context: Aged 18 to 49, the donors were a couple of women and a few men. General observations from the study: Estimated clonotype richness was generally higher in naive than memory subsets. Of the naive CD4 clonotypes, about 5% were shared across several donors.

CD45RA-negative memory and CD45RA+ naive subsets were split from the CD4+ cells. Profiled with immunoSEQ multiplex PCR; TCRdb holds only in-frame clones, not every one. The table shows over a million clones, with around 78% occurring only once. The sequenced material came from memory CD4+ T cells from PBMCs. Subset: CD45RA-negative fraction. The receptor was isolated from a man younger than 35 in good health. Some clones in this sample may be carry-over from other donors' samples.

The chain's CDR3 is CASSFFSEQYF. In DNA, the CDR3 is TGTGCCAGCAGTTTCTTCTCCGAGCAGTACTTC. V is TRBV28 and J is TRBJ2-7, with D uncertain. With 3 bases removed from V and 6 bases from J, the gap between germline ends came to 6 bases. The CDR3 is made up of 11 amino acids. Germline V gene data show CDR1 as MDHEN and CDR2 as SYDVKM.